This TCR beta chain emerged from a study of CD8 T cells in Susac syndrome. cDNA came from about 0.5 to 1 ug RNA primed by random hexamers. It was immunoSEQ multiplex PCR that amplified TCR beta CDR3 across 54 Vbeta and 13 Jbeta. From the immunoSEQ multiplex PCR reads, TCRdb called clonotypes with MiXCR, one entry per CDR3 protein. Of roughly 200,000 distinct CDR3 sequences listed, 85% to 95% are singletons. CD8+ and CD4+ T cells taken from blood had their TCR beta sequenced. The multiple sclerosis control group consisted of treatment-naive patients whose relapsing-remitting disease, which was either stable or active, fulfilled revised McDonald criteria. CD8+ and CD4+ T cells were negatively isolated; TEMRA cells were FACS-enriched. In germline, CDR1 is GTSNPN, CDR2 SVGIG (reference sequence). The CDR3 length is 15 residues. The V gene lost 5 bases and the J gene lost 1 base, with 16 bases spanning the gap.

Sequenced material: CD4+ T cells from PBMCs. V usage is TRBV30 and J usage is TRBJ2-3; the D gene is possibly TRBD1 (6 bases). This receptor was taken from a human donor with multiple sclerosis. The CDR3 protein is CAWAVTGSGTDTQYF. The CDR3 coding sequence is TGTGCCTGGGCCGTCACAGGGTCGGGCACAGATACGCAGTATTTT.